This T cell receptor beta chain is from a study of shared clonotypes between healthy human individuals. Across the whole study: Serving as donors were two women and a few men, whose ages spanned 18 to 49.

Sequencing was performed with immunoSEQ multiplex PCR; in TCRdb, only in-frame clones are kept and a portion is missing. The repertoire includes about 2 million clones, 85% to 95% of them detected once, and 1% to 1.5% sits in the top ten. Study-wide findings and caveats: Expectations were that clonotype sharing among donors would be affected by sequencing depth. Rarefaction indicated that sorted-subset sequencing remained incomplete although depth was large.

Naive-designated CD8 cells lacked CD45RO, were positively enriched for CCR7, and omitted terminally differentiated effector memory CD45RA+ cells. Donors, without exception, were Caucasian adults residing in Nashville, Tennessee. Points on this clone: Its antigen remains unidentified.

The CDR3 loop spans 14 amino acids. CDR1 and CDR2 (germline): SGHAT, FQNNGV. After removal of 8 bases from V and 5 bases from J, the junction contained 9 bases not matched to a gene. Material for sequencing was naive CD8+ T cells sorted from blood. J is TRBJ2-3 and V is TRBV11-2; 8 nucleotides match TRBD2. This sequence originates from a young man in good health. As DNA, the CDR3 is TGTGCCAGCCGACGGGAGAGCGGGGGAGATACGCAGTATTTT. The encoded protein is CASRRESGGDTQYF.